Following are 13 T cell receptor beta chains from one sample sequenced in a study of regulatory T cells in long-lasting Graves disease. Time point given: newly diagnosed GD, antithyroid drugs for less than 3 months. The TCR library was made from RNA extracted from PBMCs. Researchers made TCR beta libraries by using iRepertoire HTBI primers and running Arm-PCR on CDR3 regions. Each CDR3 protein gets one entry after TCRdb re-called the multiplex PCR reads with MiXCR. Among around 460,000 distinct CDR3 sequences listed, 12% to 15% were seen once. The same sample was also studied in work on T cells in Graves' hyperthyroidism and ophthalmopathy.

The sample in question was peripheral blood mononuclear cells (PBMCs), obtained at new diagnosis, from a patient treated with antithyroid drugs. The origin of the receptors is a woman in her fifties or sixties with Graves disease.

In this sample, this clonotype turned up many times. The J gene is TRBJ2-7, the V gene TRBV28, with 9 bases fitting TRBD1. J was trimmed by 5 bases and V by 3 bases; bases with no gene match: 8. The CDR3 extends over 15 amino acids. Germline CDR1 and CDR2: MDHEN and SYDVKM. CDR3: CASSFTGTGRHEQYF. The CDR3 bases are TGTGCCAGCAGTTTCACCGGGACAGGGCGCCACGAGCAGTACTTC.

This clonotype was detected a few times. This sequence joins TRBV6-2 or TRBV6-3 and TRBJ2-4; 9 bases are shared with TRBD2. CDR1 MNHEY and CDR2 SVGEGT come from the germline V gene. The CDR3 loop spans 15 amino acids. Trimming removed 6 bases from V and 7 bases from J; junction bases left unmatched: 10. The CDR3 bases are TGTGCCAGCAGCCGGGAGGGCGGGAGGGATAACATTCAGTACTTC. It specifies CASSREGGRDNIQYF.

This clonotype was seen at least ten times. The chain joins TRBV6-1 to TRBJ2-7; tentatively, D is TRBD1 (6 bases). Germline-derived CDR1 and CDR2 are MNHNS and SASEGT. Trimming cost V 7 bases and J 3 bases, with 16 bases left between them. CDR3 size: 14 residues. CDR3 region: CASIPGHPDYEQYF. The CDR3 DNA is TGTGCCAGCATCCCGGGACACCCGGACTACGAGCAGTACTTC.

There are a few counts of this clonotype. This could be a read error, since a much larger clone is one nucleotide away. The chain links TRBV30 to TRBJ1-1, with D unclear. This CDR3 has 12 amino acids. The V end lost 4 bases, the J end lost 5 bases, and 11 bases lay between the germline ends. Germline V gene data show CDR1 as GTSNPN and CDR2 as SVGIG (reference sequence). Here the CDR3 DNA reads TGTGCCTGGACGTGGTCCTGGACTGAAGCTTTCTTT. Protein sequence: CAWTWSWTEAFF.

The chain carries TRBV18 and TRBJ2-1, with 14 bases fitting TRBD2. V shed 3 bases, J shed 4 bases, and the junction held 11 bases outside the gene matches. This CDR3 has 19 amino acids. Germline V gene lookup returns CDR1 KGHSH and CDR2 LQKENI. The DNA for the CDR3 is TGTGCCAGCTCACCGCCGGGACTAGCGGGAGCTTTGTATTACAATGAGCAGTTCTTC. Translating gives CASSPPGLAGALYYNEQFF. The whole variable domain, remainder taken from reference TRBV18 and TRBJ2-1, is NAGVMQNPRHLVRRRGQEARLRCSPMKGHSHVYWYRQLPEEGLKFMVYLQKENIIDESGMPKERFSAEFPKEGPSILRIQQVVRGDSAAYFCASSPPGLAGALYYNEQFFGPGTRLTVL.

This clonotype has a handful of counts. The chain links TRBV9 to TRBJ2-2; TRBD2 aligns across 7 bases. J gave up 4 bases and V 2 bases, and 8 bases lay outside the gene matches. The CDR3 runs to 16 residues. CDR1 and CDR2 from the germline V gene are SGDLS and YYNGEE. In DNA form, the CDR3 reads TGTGCCAGCAGCGTCATGGGGAGGGCCGGCACCGGGGAGCTGTTTTTT. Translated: CASSVMGRAGTGELFF. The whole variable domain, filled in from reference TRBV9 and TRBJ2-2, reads DSGVTQTPKHLITATGQRVTLRCSPRSGDLSVYWYQQSLDQGLQFLIQYYNGEERAKGNILERFSAQQFPDLHSELNLSSLELGDSALYFCASSVMGRAGTGELFFGEGSRLTVL.

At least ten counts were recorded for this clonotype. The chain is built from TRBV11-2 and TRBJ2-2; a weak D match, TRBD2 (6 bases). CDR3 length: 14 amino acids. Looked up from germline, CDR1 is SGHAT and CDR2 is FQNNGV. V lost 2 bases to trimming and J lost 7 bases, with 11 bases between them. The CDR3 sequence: CASSLWGRRGELFF. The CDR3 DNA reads TGTGCCAGCAGCTTATGGGGGAGGCGCGGGGAGCTGTTTTTT.

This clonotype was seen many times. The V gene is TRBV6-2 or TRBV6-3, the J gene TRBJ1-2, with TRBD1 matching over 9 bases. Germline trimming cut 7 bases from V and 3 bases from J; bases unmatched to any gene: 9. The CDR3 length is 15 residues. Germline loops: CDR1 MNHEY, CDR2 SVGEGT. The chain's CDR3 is CASITLTGGDYGYTF. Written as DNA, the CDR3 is TGTGCCAGCATTACACTTACAGGGGGCGACTATGGCTACACCTTC.

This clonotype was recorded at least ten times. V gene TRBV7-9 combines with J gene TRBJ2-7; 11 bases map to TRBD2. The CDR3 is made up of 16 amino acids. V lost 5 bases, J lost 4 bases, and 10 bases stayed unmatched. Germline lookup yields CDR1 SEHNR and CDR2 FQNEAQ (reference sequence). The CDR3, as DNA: TGTGCCAGCAGCCACCCAGGTAGCGGGAGGGTTTACGAGCAGTACTTC. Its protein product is CASSHPGSGRVYEQYF. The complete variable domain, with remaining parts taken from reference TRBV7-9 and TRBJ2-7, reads DTGVSQNPRHKITKRGQNVTFRCDPISEHNRLYWYRQTLGQGPEFLTYFQNEAQLEKSRLLSDRFSAERPKGSFSTLEIQRTEQGDSAMYLCASSHPGSGRVYEQYFGPGTRLTVT.

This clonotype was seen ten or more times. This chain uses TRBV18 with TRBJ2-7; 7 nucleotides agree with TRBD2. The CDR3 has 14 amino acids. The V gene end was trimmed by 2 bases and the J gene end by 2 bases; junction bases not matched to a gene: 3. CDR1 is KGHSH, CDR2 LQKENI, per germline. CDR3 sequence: CASSPSSGTYEQYF. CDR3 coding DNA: TGTGCCAGCTCACCATCTAGCGGAACCTACGAGCAGTACTTC.

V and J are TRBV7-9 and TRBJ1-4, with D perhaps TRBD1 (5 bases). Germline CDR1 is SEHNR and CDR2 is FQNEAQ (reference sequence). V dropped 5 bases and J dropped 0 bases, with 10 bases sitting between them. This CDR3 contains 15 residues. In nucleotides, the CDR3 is TGTGCCAGCAGCCCCCCGGGGGCAACTAATGAAAAACTGTTTTTT. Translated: CASSPPGATNEKLFF.

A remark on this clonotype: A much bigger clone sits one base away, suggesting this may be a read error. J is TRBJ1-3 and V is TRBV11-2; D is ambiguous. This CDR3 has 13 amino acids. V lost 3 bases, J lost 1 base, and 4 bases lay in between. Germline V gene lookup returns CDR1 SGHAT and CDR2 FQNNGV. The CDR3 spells CASSLVSGNTIYF. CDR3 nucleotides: TGTGCCAGCAGCTTGGTTTCTGGAAACACCATATATTTT.

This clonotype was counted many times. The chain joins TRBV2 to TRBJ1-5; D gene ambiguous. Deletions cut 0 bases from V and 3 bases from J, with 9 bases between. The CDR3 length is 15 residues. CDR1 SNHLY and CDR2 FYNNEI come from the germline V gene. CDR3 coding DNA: TGTGCCAGCAGTGAAGCTGGCAGATACAATCAGCCCCAGCATTTT. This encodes CASSEAGRYNQPQHF.